Listed below are T cell receptor beta chains from one sample, sequenced in a study of T-cell reconstitution after alpha-beta-depleted transplantation in children. A single record per CDR3 protein comes from TCRdb applying MiXCR to the PCR reads. The sample consists of some 290,000 distinct CDR3 sequences, approximately 9.6% of them appearing once. Sample: PBMCs from the stem cell graft donor, taken from the stem cell graft. These receptors all come from a human donor who donated a stem cell graft to a child with SCID. The CDR3 runs from the conserved cysteine through the conserved F or W. D genes are given only for firm matches. Only part of the rows carry a size: once, few, many, or a class if the clone is expanded.

TRBV7-2	TRBD2	TRBJ2-1	few	TGTGCCAGCAGCTTCTTCACTAGCGGGGGCTATGAGCAGTTCTTC	CASSFFTSGGYEQFF
TRBV11-2	-	TRBJ2-1	few	TGTGCCAGCAGCCCCCTTACAGGGCGGGGATACAATGAGCAGTTCTTC	CASSPLTGRGYNEQFF
TRBV3-1	-	TRBJ2-7	many	TGTGCCAGCAGCCATGGGGGCTACGAGCAGTACTTC	CASSHGGYEQYF
TRBV20-1	TRBD2	TRBJ2-7	-	TGCAGTGCCGTGGGGGGGGAGCGACTCTACGAGCAGTACTTC	CSAVGGERLYEQYF
TRBV6-5	-	TRBJ1-1	many	TGTGCCAGCACCAGATCGGGGGGGGCCTACACTGAAGCTTTCTTT	CASTRSGGAYTEAFF
TRBV7-8	TRBD1	TRBJ1-5	-	TGTGCCAGCAGCCCCACACGGGACAGTTATTATCAGCCCCAGCATTTT	CASSPTRDSYYQPQHF
TRBV7-9	TRBD1	TRBJ2-2	-	TGTGCCAGCAGACCTACAGGGGGCGCTTGGGTCACCGGGGAGCTGTTTTTT	CASRPTGGAWVTGELFF
TRBV6-5	TRBD1	TRBJ1-4	many	TGTGCCAGCAGTTACTCCGGGACAGCTAATGAAAAACTGTTTTTT	CASSYSGTANEKLFF
TRBV5-1	-	TRBJ2-5	few	TGCGCCAGCAGCTTGGTTAAGGAGACCCAGTACTTC	CASSLVKETQYF
TRBV5-1	TRBD1	TRBJ1-6	-	TGCGCCAGCAGAAGATTGGACAGGGGGACGGATTCACCCCTCCACTTT	CASRRLDRGTDSPLHF
TRBV3-1	-	TRBJ2-1	-	TGTGCCAGCAGCCAAGAATTAGGGGTCAATGAGCAGTTCTTC	CASSQELGVNEQFF
TRBV7-3	-	TRBJ2-6	many	TGTGCCAGCAGCTTAAGCCGGGACAACCTACACTCTGGGGCCAACGTCCTGACTTTC	CASSLSRDNLHSGANVLTF
TRBV5-1	-	TRBJ1-4	-	TGCGCCAGCAGCTTGACAGGGATGATCGGAAGTGAAAAACTGTTTTTT	CASSLTGMIGSEKLFF
TRBV9	TRBD2	TRBJ2-3	few	TGTGCCAGCAGCCGCGGACTAGCGGGGACCTCCACAGATACGCAGTATTTT	CASSRGLAGTSTDTQYF
TRBV11-2	-	TRBJ1-4	-	TGTGCCAGCAGCAGCTTCACTAATGAAAAACTGTTTTTT	CASSSFTNEKLFF
TRBV12-3/TRBV12-4	-	TRBJ1-1	few	TGTGCCAGCAGTTTGGGAGGGGTGGCTACTGAAGCTTTCTTT	CASSLGGVATEAFF
TRBV12-3/TRBV12-4	-	TRBJ2-2	-	TGTGCCAGCATCGTTCGGGCTAGCAGGAACCCCCGGCTTAACAAAGCTATGACCGGGGAGCTGTTTTTT	CASIVRASRNPRLNKAMTGELFF
TRBV23-1	-	TRBJ2-1	few	TGCGCCAGCAAGGGTGGGGATGAGCAGTTCTTC	CASKGGDEQFF